Listed below are T cell receptor beta chains from one sample, sequenced in a study of CD8 T cells in Susac syndrome. TCRdb reanalysed the immunoSEQ multiplex PCR reads using MiXCR and keeps one entry per CDR3 protein. The table shows approximately 26,000 distinct CDR3 sequences, with 94% occurring only once. What was sequenced was CD8+ T cells from PBMCs. Every receptor here comes from a human donor in good health. The CDR3 runs from the conserved cysteine through the conserved F or W. Each record gives: clone size, D gene, V gene, J gene, CDR3 protein, CDR3 DNA. The D gene is left open where the match is weak. Size is stated for part of the rows, as once, few or many counts, or as a class when the clone is expanded.

size: .; D: TRBD2; V: TRBV27; J: TRBJ2-6; CDR3: CASAPIAGGLSGANVLTF; DNA: TGTGCCAGCGCCCCCATAGCGGGGGGACTCTCTGGGGCCAACGTCCTGACTTTC
size: .; D: .; V: TRBV5-5; J: TRBJ1-5; CDR3: CASSQGTVSGQPQHF; DNA: TGTGCCAGCAGCCAAGGGACCGTTAGCGGTCAGCCCCAGCATTTT
size: .; D: .; V: TRBV27; J: TRBJ2-7; CDR3: CASSFAGASEQYF; DNA: TGTGCCAGCAGTTTCGCGGGGGCATCCGAGCAGTACTTC
size: .; D: .; V: TRBV6-2/TRBV6-3; J: TRBJ1-1; CDR3: CASSTILLGNTEAFF; DNA: TGTGCCAGCAGTACGATTTTACTCGGGAACACTGAAGCTTTCTTT
size: .; D: TRBD1; V: TRBV29-1; J: TRBJ2-7; CDR3: CSVRTGSSYEQYF; DNA: TGCAGCGTCCGGACAGGGAGCTCCTACGAGCAGTACTTC
size: .; D: .; V: TRBV5-4; J: TRBJ2-1; CDR3: CASSLTNYNEQFF; DNA: TGTGCCAGCAGCTTGACTAACTACAATGAGCAGTTCTTC
size: .; D: .; V: TRBV7-8; J: TRBJ2-3; CDR3: CASSPGRGTDTQYF; DNA: TGTGCCAGCAGCCCGGGAAGGGGCACAGATACGCAGTATTTT
size: .; D: TRBD2; V: TRBV6-4; J: TRBJ2-5; CDR3: CASSDSMQRGGQETQYF; DNA: TGTGCCAGCAGTGACTCGATGCAGCGGGGGGGCCAAGAGACCCAGTACTTC
size: once; D: .; V: TRBV5-1; J: TRBJ2-1; CDR3: CASSFWGASYNEQFF; DNA: TGCGCCAGCAGCTTTTGGGGGGCGTCCTACAATGAGCAGTTCTTC
size: .; D: .; V: TRBV11-2; J: TRBJ2-3; CDR3: CASSLGSGVDTQYF; DNA: TGTGCCAGCAGCTTAGGGTCTGGCGTAGATACGCAGTATTTT
size: .; D: .; V: TRBV6-6; J: TRBJ2-7; CDR3: CASSYTQGYEQYF; DNA: TGTGCCAGCAGTTACACACAGGGCTACGAGCAGTACTTC
size: .; D: .; V: TRBV29-1; J: TRBJ2-2; CDR3: CSGLYGELFF; DNA: TGCAGCGGTTTATACGGGGAGCTGTTTTTT
size: .; D: .; V: TRBV7-2; J: TRBJ2-3; CDR3: CASSTHTGGRTDTQYF; DNA: TGTGCCAGCAGCACTCACACCGGGGGACGGACAGATACGCAGTATTTT
size: .; D: .; V: TRBV7-9; J: TRBJ1-2; CDR3: CASSLEAGVYGYTF; DNA: TGTGCCAGCAGCTTAGAAGCCGGTGTCTATGGCTACACCTTC
size: .; D: .; V: TRBV11-2; J: TRBJ1-1; CDR3: CASSLSRGENTEAFF; DNA: TGTGCCAGCAGCTTATCTCGGGGAGAGAACACTGAAGCTTTCTTT
size: .; D: TRBD2; V: TRBV12-3/TRBV12-4; J: TRBJ2-1; CDR3: CASSQWGAGGPYNEQFF; DNA: TGTGCCAGCAGTCAATGGGGAGCGGGGGGTCCCTACAATGAGCAGTTCTTC